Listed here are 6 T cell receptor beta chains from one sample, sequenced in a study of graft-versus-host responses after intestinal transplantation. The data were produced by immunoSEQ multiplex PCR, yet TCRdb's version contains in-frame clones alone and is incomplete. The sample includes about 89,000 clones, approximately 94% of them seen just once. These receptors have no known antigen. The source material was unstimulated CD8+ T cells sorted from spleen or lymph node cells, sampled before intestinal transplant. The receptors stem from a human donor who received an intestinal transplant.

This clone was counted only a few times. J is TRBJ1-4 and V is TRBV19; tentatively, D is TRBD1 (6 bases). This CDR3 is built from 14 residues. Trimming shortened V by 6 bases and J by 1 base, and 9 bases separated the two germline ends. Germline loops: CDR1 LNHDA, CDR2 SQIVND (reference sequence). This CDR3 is CASSLDRTNEKLFF. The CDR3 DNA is TGTGCCAGTAGCCTGGACAGAACTAATGAAAAACTGTTTTTT.

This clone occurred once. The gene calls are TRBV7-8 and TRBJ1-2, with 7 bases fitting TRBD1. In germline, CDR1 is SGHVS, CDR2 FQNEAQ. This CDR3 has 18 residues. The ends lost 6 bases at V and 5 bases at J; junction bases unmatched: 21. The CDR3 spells CASSPYYGQGVGEYGYTF. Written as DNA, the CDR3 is TGTGCCAGCAGTCCTTATTATGGCCAGGGGGTAGGGGAGTATGGCTACACCTTC.

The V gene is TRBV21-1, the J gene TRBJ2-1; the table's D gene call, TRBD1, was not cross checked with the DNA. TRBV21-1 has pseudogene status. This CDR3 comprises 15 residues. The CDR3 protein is CASSKGRETYNEQFF. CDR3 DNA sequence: TGTGCCAGCAGCAAAGGCAGGGAAACCTACAATGAGCAGTTCTTC.

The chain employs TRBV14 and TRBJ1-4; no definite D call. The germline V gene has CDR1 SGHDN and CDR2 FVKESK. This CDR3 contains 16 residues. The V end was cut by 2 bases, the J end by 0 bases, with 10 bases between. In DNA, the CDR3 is TGTGCCAGCAGCCAATTCAAAACGGCAACTAATGAAAAACTGTTTTTT. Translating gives CASSQFKTATNEKLFF.

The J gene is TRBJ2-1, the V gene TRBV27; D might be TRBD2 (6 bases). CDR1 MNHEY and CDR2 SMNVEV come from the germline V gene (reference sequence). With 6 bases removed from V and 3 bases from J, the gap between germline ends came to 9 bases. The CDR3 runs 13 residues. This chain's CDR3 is CASRPGSYNEQFF. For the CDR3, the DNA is TGTGCCAGCAGACCCGGGAGCTACAATGAGCAGTTCTTC.

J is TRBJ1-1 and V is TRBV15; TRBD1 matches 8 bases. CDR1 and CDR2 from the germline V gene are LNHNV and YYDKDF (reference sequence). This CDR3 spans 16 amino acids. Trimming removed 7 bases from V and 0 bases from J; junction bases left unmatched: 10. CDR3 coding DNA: TGTGCCACCACTCCGGACAGGGATAGGATGAACACTGAAGCTTTCTTT. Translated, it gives CATTPDRDRMNTEAFF.